This T cell receptor (beta chain) was identified in a study of shared clonotypes between healthy human individuals. This CDR3 contains 15 residues. The V end lost 3 bases, the J end lost 0 bases, and 11 bases lay between the germline ends. Germline values: CDR1 MGHRA, CDR2 YSYEKL. The study ran the assay at deep level. Across several immunoSEQ plates, the genomic DNA of each subset was split evenly. TCRdb keeps only in-frame clones here, not all; method: immunoSEQ multiplex PCR. The sample carries approximately 2,300,000 clones, 80% to 95% recorded once. This TCR was sampled from a man aged 18-30 years in good health. Some clones in this sample may be carry-over from other donors' samples. The chain uses TRBV4-1 and TRBJ2-5, with TRBD2 as a possible D gene (6 bases). Input material: naive CD4+ T cells from PBMCs. As to subset: CD45RA+ positively selected. The chain's CDR3 is CASSHAGGYQETQYF. The CDR3 nucleotides are TGCGCCAGCAGCCACGCAGGAGGGTACCAAGAGACCCAGTACTTC.